The 25 T cell receptor beta chains below were found in one sample sequenced in a study of shared clonotypes between healthy human individuals. Selected positively for CCR7 and CD45RO-negative, naive CD8 cells excluded terminally differentiated effector memory CD45RA+ cells. Sequenced by immunoSEQ multiplex PCR; TCRdb stores in-frame clones only, minus some. The sample shows about 2 million clones, less than 95% of them seen only once. The source material was naive CD8+ T cells sorted from blood. The receptors shown here come from a man younger than 30 in good health.

CDR3 sequence (DNA): TGTGCCAGCAGCCTTCCCGCGGGTAATGAAAAACTGTTTTTT. This gives the protein CASSLPAGNEKLFF. J is TRBJ1-4 and V is TRBV7-9; D unclear. V lost 5 bases and J lost 4, with 11 bases in between. The V gene's germline CDR1 is SEHNR and CDR2 FQNEAQ (reference sequence). The CDR3 is 14 residues long.

The chain couples TRBV5-4 to TRBJ1-1; D not resolved. Deletions cut 0 bases from V and 4 bases from J, with 7 bases between. Germline lookup yields CDR1 SGHNT and CDR2 YYREEE (reference sequence). The CDR3 has 13 residues. CDR3 DNA sequence: TGTGCCAGCAGCTTGGGGGGTATCACTGAAGCTTTCTTT. This gives the protein CASSLGGITEAFF.

This chain joins TRBV18 and TRBJ1-2, with D possibly TRBD1 on 6 matching bases. V was pared by 4 bases and J by 6 bases, with 12 bases between. This CDR3 has 13 amino acids. The germline V gene has CDR1 KGHSH and CDR2 LQKENI. CDR3 in amino acids: CASSLPWTDGYTF. CDR3 bases: TGTGCCAGCTCACTCCCCTGGACAGATGGCTACACCTTC.

The chain employs TRBV4-1 and TRBJ2-5; 7 nucleotides line up with TRBD2. Trimming removed 1 base from V and 4 bases from J; junction bases left unmatched: 6. The germline CDR1 and CDR2 sequences are MGHRA and YSYEKL. CDR3 length: 15 amino acids. CDR3 nucleotide sequence: TGCGCCAGCAGCCAAGCTGCGGGAGTAGGAGAGACCCAGTACTTC. Encoded protein: CASSQAAGVGETQYF.

The V and J genes are TRBV21-1 and TRBJ1-6. TRBV21-1 is designated a pseudogene. This CDR3 is built from 16 residues. The CDR3 nucleotides are TGTGCCTGTAGGGCGACCGAGTGGTCCTATAATTCACCCCTCCACTTT. This encodes CACRATEWSYNSPLHF.

The rearrangement joins TRBV9 to TRBJ2-7, with D possibly being TRBD1 or TRBD2 (5 bases each). V dropped 4 bases and J dropped 9 bases, with 17 bases sitting between them. Per the germline V gene, CDR1 is SGDLS and CDR2 is YYNGEE. The length of the CDR3 is 13 residues. CDR3 DNA sequence: TGTGCCAGCAGCATCGATGCAGGGAGCGCGCAGTACTTC. Encoded protein: CASSIDAGSAQYF.

The rearrangement uses TRBV30 and TRBJ2-7; D might be TRBD1 (6 bases). V was trimmed by 4 bases and J by 6 bases, leaving 10 bases between them. This CDR3 has 11 amino acids. In germline, CDR1 is GTSNPN, CDR2 SVGIG (reference sequence). The CDR3 protein is CAWNNRVEQYF. The CDR3 DNA is TGTGCCTGGAACAACAGGGTCGAGCAGTACTTC. The complete variable domain, with remaining parts taken from reference TRBV30 and TRBJ2-7, reads SQTIHQWPATLVQPVGSPLSLECTVEGTSNPNLYWYRQAAGRGLQLLFYSVGIGQISSEVPQNLSASRPQDRQFILSSKKLLLSDSGFYLCAWNNRVEQYFGPGTRLTVT.

The CDR3 DNA reads TGTGCCAGCAGCTTGGGGACTCAAACCTACGAGCAGTACTTC. Translating gives CASSLGTQTYEQYF. V usage is TRBV5-5 and J usage is TRBJ2-7; TRBD2 might be the D (5 bases). V lost 0 bases, J lost 2 bases, and 9 bases lay in between. CDR3 size: 14 residues. The V gene's germline CDR1 is SGHKS and CDR2 YYEKEE (reference sequence).

The V and J genes are TRBV5-4 and TRBJ2-5; a weak D match, TRBD2 (6 bases). The ends were cut back, 3 bases at V and 0 bases at J, with 9 bases in the middle. The CDR3 contains 14 residues. Germline assignment: CDR1 SGHNT and CDR2 YYREEE (reference sequence). Here the CDR3 DNA reads TGTGCCAGCAGCTCGAGGGACTACCAAGAGACCCAGTACTTC. It specifies CASSSRDYQETQYF.

The chain joins TRBV4-2 to TRBJ2-1; D unclear. The CDR3 contains 15 residues. The V gene's germline CDR1 is LGHNA and CDR2 YNFKEQ. The V end lost 1 base, the J end lost 5 bases, and 12 bases lay between the germline ends. The CDR3 DNA reads as TGTGCCAGCAGCCAAGTAGGGCTTCGTGACAATGAGCAGTTCTTC. Protein: CASSQVGLRDNEQFF.

This clone occurred once. Other DNA sequences in this specimen translate into the identical CDR3. The J gene is TRBJ2-3, the V gene TRBV2; 11 bases are a match to TRBD2. Germline trimming cut 2 bases from V and 5 bases from J; bases unmatched to any gene: 0. The CDR3 length is 14 residues. The germline gives CDR1 SNHLY, CDR2 FYNNEI. CDR3 loop: CASSELAGGDTQYF. The CDR3 DNA sequence: TGTGCCAGCAGTGAACTAGCGGGAGGAGATACGCAGTATTTT.

This chain joins TRBV7-8 and TRBJ2-7; tentatively, D is TRBD2 (6 bases). Trimming stripped 1 base from V and 2 bases from J, with 12 bases between. The CDR3 has 15 amino acids. Germline-derived CDR1 and CDR2 are SGHVS and FQNEAQ. The CDR3 protein is CASSLGIAVTYEQYF. The CDR3, as DNA: TGTGCCAGCAGCTTAGGAATAGCGGTTACCTACGAGCAGTACTTC.

The genes are TRBV30 and TRBJ1-4; no clear D gene. The CDR3 sequence is 12 residues long. Germline V gene data show CDR1 as GTSNPN and CDR2 as SVGIG (reference sequence). V was clipped by 4 bases and J by 5 bases, with 8 bases between them. DNA for the CDR3: TGTGCCTGGAATACAGACAATGAAAAACTGTTTTTT. This sequence encodes CAWNTDNEKLFF.

J is TRBJ2-1 and V is TRBV27, with D perhaps matching TRBD2 (6 bases). This CDR3 spans 14 amino acids. V was shortened by 3 bases and J by 8 bases, with 14 bases between the two germline ends. Germline V gene lookup returns CDR1 MNHEY and CDR2 SMNVEV (reference sequence). This CDR3 reads CASSLGLLVDEQFF. In nucleotides, the CDR3 is TGTGCCAGCAGTTTGGGACTGTTGGTGGATGAGCAGTTCTTC.

The rearrangement joins TRBV27 to TRBJ2-7, with TRBD1 matching 7 bases. CDR3 length: 15 amino acids. CDR1 MNHEY and CDR2 SMNVEV come from the germline V gene (reference sequence). The V gene end was trimmed by 5 bases and the J gene end by 2 bases; junction bases not matched to a gene: 9. The CDR3 bases are TGTGCCAGCAGTCCCCGGGACAGCAGCGCCTACGAGCAGTACTTC. Translated, it gives CASSPRDSSAYEQYF.

This chain joins TRBV5-1 and TRBJ2-2; tentatively, D is TRBD2 (6 bases). Germline V lookup: CDR1 SGHRS, CDR2 YFSETQ. The CDR3 contains 16 residues. V lost 1 base and J lost 3, with 13 bases in between. DNA for the CDR3: TGCGCCAGCAGCTTGTGGCGGGACTCAGACACCGGGGAGCTGTTTTTT. Protein sequence: CASSLWRDSDTGELFF.

This chain links TRBV19 with TRBJ1-1; D is undetermined. With 8 bases removed from V and 1 base from J, the gap between germline ends came to 17 bases. The CDR3 is 15 amino acids. The germline V gene has CDR1 LNHDA and CDR2 SQIVND (reference sequence). The CDR3, as DNA: TGTGCCAGTTCCATTTTTACAGTGCCGAACACTGAAGCTTTCTTT. Translation: CASSIFTVPNTEAFF. The variable domain in full, with the rest retrieved from reference TRBV19 and TRBJ1-1, is DGGITQSPKYLFRKEGQNVTLSCEQNLNHDAMYWYRQDPGQGLRLIYYSQIVNDFQKGDIAEGYSVSREKKESFPLTVTSAQKNPTAFYLCASSIFTVPNTEAFFGQGTRLTVV.

V gene TRBV19 combines with J gene TRBJ2-1; 9 nucleotides line up with TRBD2. With 5 bases clipped from V and 5 bases from J, the junction kept 4 bases outside the gene matches. Germline CDR1 reads LNHDA; CDR2 reads SQIVND (reference sequence). The CDR3 length is 14 residues. The CDR3, as DNA: TGTGCCAGTAGTTTTAGCGGGAGCCACAATGAGCAGTTCTTC. Its translation: CASSFSGSHNEQFF.

V and J are TRBV5-1 and TRBJ2-1; D tentatively fits TRBD1 or TRBD2 (6 bases each). This CDR3 is 15 amino acids long. V was clipped by 9 bases and J by 8 bases, with 24 bases between them. Germline-derived CDR1 and CDR2 are SGHRS and YFSETQ. In DNA, the CDR3 is TGCGCCACCTCGGAGGGGGACCAACTATGGGATGAGCAGTTCTTC. Translated: CATSEGDQLWDEQFF.

This chain joins TRBV11-2 and TRBJ1-5; D may be TRBD1 (5 bases). Germline CDR1 is SGHAT and CDR2 is FQNNGV. The CDR3 covers 14 residues. V lost 5 bases and J lost 4, with 12 bases in between. The CDR3 loop reads CASSPTDSNQPQHF. The CDR3 coding sequence is TGTGCCAGCAGCCCTACCGACAGTAATCAGCCCCAGCATTTT. Variable domain in full (rest from reference TRBV11-2 and TRBJ1-5): EAGVAQSPRYKIIEKRQSVAFWCNPISGHATLYWYQQILGQGPKLLIQFQNNGVVDDSQLPKDRFSAERLKGVDSTLKIQPAKLEDSAVYLCASSPTDSNQPQHFGDGTRLSIL.

The J gene is TRBJ2-7, the V gene TRBV25-1; D is undetermined. V was cut by 4 bases and J by 1 base, with 8 bases left in between. Germline CDR1 MGHDK, CDR2 SYGVNS. CDR3 length: 13 residues. Here the CDR3 DNA reads TGTGCCAGCAGTGTTGCCCTTTCCTACGAGCAGTACTTC. This sequence encodes CASSVALSYEQYF.

This chain uses TRBV7-9 with TRBJ2-7; perhaps TRBD2 as D (5 bases). The CDR3 loop spans 13 amino acids. V shed 4 bases and J shed 6 bases, with 13 bases lying between them. Germline V gives CDR1 SEHNR, CDR2 FQNEAQ (reference sequence). DNA for the CDR3: TGTGCCAGCAGCTCGGGTGCGGGTACCGAGCAGTACTTC. Translating gives CASSSGAGTEQYF.

The genes are TRBV4-1 and TRBJ2-2, with D perhaps matching TRBD1 (6 bases). CDR1 and CDR2 (germline): MGHRA, YSYEKL. The CDR3 is made up of 17 amino acids. Trimming removed 1 base from V and 5 bases from J, with 17 bases in between. The CDR3 here is CASSQVAGVVGTGELFF. In nucleotides, the CDR3 is TGCGCCAGCAGCCAAGTCGCAGGGGTAGTTGGGACCGGGGAGCTGTTTTTT.

This chain joins TRBV7-9 and TRBJ1-5, with 7 bases fitting TRBD1. The CDR3 is 14 residues long. Germline CDR1 is SEHNR and CDR2 is FQNEAQ (reference sequence). V was clipped by 5 bases and J by 9 bases; unmatched bases: 10. CDR3 coding DNA: TGTGCCAGCAGCGATGGGACAGCGGCACTGCCCCAGCATTTT. Amino acids: CASSDGTAALPQHF.

The CDR3 protein is CASRRTGMGPYEQYF. CDR3 DNA sequence: TGTGCCAGCAGAAGAACAGGGATGGGCCCCTACGAGCAGTACTTC. V and J are TRBV28 and TRBJ2-7; D possibly corresponds to TRBD1 (6 bases). With 6 bases removed from V and 2 bases from J, the gap between germline ends came to 17 bases. Germline V gene sequence: CDR1 MDHEN, CDR2 SYDVKM. The CDR3 loop spans 15 amino acids.